This T cell receptor beta chain was obtained from a study of T cells in narcolepsy. Notes on this clone: Its antigen is not identified.

The repertoire was sequenced with immunoSEQ multiplex PCR; TCRdb's copy has only in-frame clones and lacks some. Among about 31,000 clones listed, over 75% were seen once. Germline V lookup: CDR1 LNHDA, CDR2 SQIVND (reference sequence). The CDR3 totals 14 residues. V lost 1 base, J lost 8 bases, and 9 bases lay in between. Study-wide results and limits: Healthy controls reportedly lacked the autoreactive clonotypes serially found in patients' blood. Same-patient CSF and blood CD4+ T cell clonotypes included HCRT-specific and TRIB2-specific autoreactive ones.

Input material: CD45RA- memory CD4+ T cells from PBMCs. The sequence derives from a human donor with narcolepsy. The chain joins TRBV19 to TRBJ1-6; the D gene is possibly TRBD1 (5 bases). This CDR3 reads CASSIGGEHSPLHF. In DNA form, the CDR3 reads TGTGCCAGTAGTATAGGGGGGGAACATTCACCCCTCCACTTT.